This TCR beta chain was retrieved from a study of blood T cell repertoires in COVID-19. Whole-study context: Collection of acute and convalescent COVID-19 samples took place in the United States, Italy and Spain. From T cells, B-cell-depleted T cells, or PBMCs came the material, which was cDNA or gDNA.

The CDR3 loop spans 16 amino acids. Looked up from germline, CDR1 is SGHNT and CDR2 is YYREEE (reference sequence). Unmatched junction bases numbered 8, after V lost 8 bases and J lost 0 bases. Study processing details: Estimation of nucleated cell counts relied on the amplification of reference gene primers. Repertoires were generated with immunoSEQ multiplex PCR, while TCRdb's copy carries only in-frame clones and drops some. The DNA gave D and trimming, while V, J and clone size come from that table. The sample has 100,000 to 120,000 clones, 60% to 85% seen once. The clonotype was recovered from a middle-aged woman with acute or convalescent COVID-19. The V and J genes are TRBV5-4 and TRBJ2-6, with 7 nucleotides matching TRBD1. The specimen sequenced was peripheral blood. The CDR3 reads CASYRGLSSGANVLTF. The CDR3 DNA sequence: TGTGCCAGTTACAGGGGCCTAAGCTCTGGGGCCAACGTCCTGACTTTC.